Listed here are 9 T cell receptor beta chains from one sample, sequenced in a study of identical twins. A single record per CDR3 protein comes from TCRdb applying MiXCR to the 5' RACE reads. The data contain more than 1.5 million distinct CDR3 sequences, about 31% of them singletons. The sample consisted of cord blood. The receptors were gathered from a newborn girl in good health.

Of note for this clonotype: This may be a read error, as it is one base from a much larger clone. As DNA, the CDR3 is TGTGCCAGCAGCCGCTTCAATGGGCAGTTCTTC. Translating gives CASSRFNGQFF. V is TRBV3-1 and J is TRBJ2-1, with D unclear. Germline assignment: CDR1 LGHDT and CDR2 YNNKEL (reference sequence). The CDR3 is made up of 11 amino acids.

The CDR3 here is CASSLYSGTSTDTQYF. DNA for the CDR3: TGTGCCAGCAGCTTATATAGCGGGACTAGCACAGATACGCAGTATTTT. The chain has TRBV7-2 and TRBJ2-3; 8 positions match TRBD2. The CDR3 loop spans 16 amino acids. Per the germline V gene, CDR1 is SGHTA and CDR2 is FQGNSA. The junction had 4 bases not matched to a gene; V was cut back by 2 bases and J by 0 bases.

This chain links TRBV7-2 with TRBJ2-1, with D possibly being TRBD1 (6 bases). The germline CDR1 and CDR2 sequences are SGHTA and FQGNSA. There are 14 residues in the CDR3. The V end was cut by 5 bases, the J end by 10 bases, with 18 bases between. CDR3 region: CASSPSQGQGEQFF. The CDR3 nucleotides are TGTGCCAGCAGCCCTTCGCAGGGGCAAGGGGAGCAGTTCTTC.

This chain connects TRBV7-2 to TRBJ1-1; D is perhaps TRBD1 (5 bases). Trimming shortened V by 4 bases and J by 2 bases, and 20 bases separated the two germline ends. The CDR3 runs to 17 residues. Germline CDR1 and CDR2: SGHTA and FQGNSA. CDR3 sequence (DNA): TGTGCCAGCAGCTCCTCAGTGCAGGGATGGAGCAACACTGAAGCTTTCTTT. It specifies CASSSSVQGWSNTEAFF.

This clonotype was counted only a few times. The chain carries TRBV20-1 and TRBJ1-2; possible D gene TRBD1, 5 bases. The CDR3 spans 9 residues. Germline V gene data show CDR1 as DFQATT and CDR2 as SNEGSKA (reference sequence). Trimming shortened V by 7 bases and J by 7 bases, and 7 bases separated the two germline ends. CDR3 sequence reads: CSVGVGYTF. CDR3 sequence (DNA): TGCAGTGTGGGGGTTGGCTACACCTTC.

For this clonotype: It may be a read error: a sequence one base away is much more abundant. J is TRBJ2-5 and V is TRBV4-2; 8 nucleotides agree with TRBD2. The assigned J gene may be wrong: the sequence end matches TRBJ2-7 better. The CDR3 spans 14 residues. Germline-derived CDR1 and CDR2 are LGHNA and YNFKEQ. The CDR3 nucleotides read TGTGCCAGCAGCCAAGAGACTAGCGCCTACGAGCAGTACTTC. Translating it yields CASSQETSAYEQYF.

This sequence joins TRBV5-5 and TRBJ2-5; D gene uncertain. The CDR3 is 12 residues long. The germline V gene has CDR1 SGHKS and CDR2 YYEKEE (reference sequence). Deletions cut 4 bases from V and 7 bases from J, with 11 bases between. The CDR3 DNA reads TGTGCCAGCAGCCCTCCTTACGGGACCCAGTACTTC. Its protein product is CASSPPYGTQYF.

This sequence joins TRBV5-1 and TRBJ2-3, with D possibly TRBD2 on 5 matching bases. This CDR3 has 19 amino acids. Germline V gene lookup returns CDR1 SGHRS and CDR2 YFSETQ. Trimming cost V 4 bases and J 0 bases, with 24 bases left between them. The CDR3 loop reads CASSRYGKVGSISTDTQYF. For the CDR3, the DNA is TGCGCCAGCAGCCGATACGGGAAGGTGGGCAGCATAAGCACAGATACGCAGTATTTT.

This chain joins TRBV15 and TRBJ1-2; no firm D call. Germline V CDR1 and CDR2: LNHNV, YYDKDF (reference sequence). The ends were cut back, 0 bases at V and 8 bases at J, with 13 bases in the middle. The CDR3 is made up of 14 amino acids. The chain's CDR3 is CATSRESELRGYTF. Here the CDR3 DNA reads TGTGCCACCAGCAGAGAGTCGGAGTTAAGAGGCTACACCTTC.